The T cell receptor (beta chain) described here comes from a study of shared clonotypes between healthy human individuals. General study findings and limits: Owing to a small donor count, the genetic and exposure-history diversity represented was limited.

Deletions cut 1 base from V and 0 bases from J, with 12 bases between. The CDR3 totals 17 residues. Looked up from germline, CDR1 is MGHRA and CDR2 is YSYEKL. Sequencing was performed with immunoSEQ multiplex PCR; in TCRdb, only in-frame clones are kept and a portion is missing. The sample records about 2 million clones, over 85% being singletons. Turning to this clone: What it binds is unknown.

Naivety among CD8 cells was defined by CD45RO negativity and positive CCR7 selection, thereby excluding terminally differentiated effector memory CD45RA+ cells. The sequencing input was naive CD8+ T cells sorted from blood. This chain connects TRBV4-1 to TRBJ1-4, with D unresolved. The sequence was obtained from a man aged 18 to 35 in good health. The CDR3 DNA is TGCGCCAGCAGCCAAGGCCCTGGGATCACAACTAATGAAAAACTGTTTTTT. Its protein product is CASSQGPGITTNEKLFF.